This T cell receptor (beta chain) appears in the sequencing data of a study of blood T cell repertoires in COVID-19. Background on the study: From T cells, B-cell-depleted T cells, or PBMCs came the material, which was cDNA or gDNA.

In germline, CDR1 is SGHDT, CDR2 YYEEEE. V shed 3 bases, J shed 4 bases, and the junction held 10 bases outside the gene matches. There are 16 residues in the CDR3. Authors' data handling: By means of reference gene primer amplification, nucleated cell counts were estimated. The repertoire was sequenced with immunoSEQ multiplex PCR; TCRdb's copy has only in-frame clones and lacks some. That table supplies the V and J calls and clone size; D and trimming were determined from the DNA. The sample lists 100,000 to 150,000 clones; 84% were seen once. The receptor was isolated from a man in his sixties with acute or convalescent COVID-19. The chain is built from TRBV5-6 and TRBJ2-1; 7 bases agree with TRBD1. Sequencing was done on a sample of peripheral blood. As DNA, the CDR3 is TGTGCCAGCAGCTACCAGACAGGGCTGGGGTACAATGAGCAGTTCTTC. Translated, it gives CASSYQTGLGYNEQFF.